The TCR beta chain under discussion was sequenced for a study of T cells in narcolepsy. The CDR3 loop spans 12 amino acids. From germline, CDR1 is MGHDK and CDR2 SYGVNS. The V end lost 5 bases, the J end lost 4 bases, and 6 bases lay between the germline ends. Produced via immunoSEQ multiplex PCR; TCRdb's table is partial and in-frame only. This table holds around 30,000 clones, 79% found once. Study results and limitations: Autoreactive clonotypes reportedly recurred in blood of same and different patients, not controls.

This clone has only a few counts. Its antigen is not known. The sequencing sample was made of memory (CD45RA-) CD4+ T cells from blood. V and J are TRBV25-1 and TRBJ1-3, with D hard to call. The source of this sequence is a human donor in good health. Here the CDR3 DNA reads TGTGCCAGCAGTCGGCTAGGAAACACCATATATTTT. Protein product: CASSRLGNTIYF.